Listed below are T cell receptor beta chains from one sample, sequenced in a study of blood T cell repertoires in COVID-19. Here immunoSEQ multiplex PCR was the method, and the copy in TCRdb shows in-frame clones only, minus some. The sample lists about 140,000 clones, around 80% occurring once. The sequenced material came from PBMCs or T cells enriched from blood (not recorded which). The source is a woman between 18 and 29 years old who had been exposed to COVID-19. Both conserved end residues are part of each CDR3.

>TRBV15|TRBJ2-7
CATSRGSGLGEQYF
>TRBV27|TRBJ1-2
CASSPHEGASSGYTF
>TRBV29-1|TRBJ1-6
CSAKWDRDSPLHF
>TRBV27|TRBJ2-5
CASSPTSTILPVEVETQYF
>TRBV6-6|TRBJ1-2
CASSGRQSFYGYTF
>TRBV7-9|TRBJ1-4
CACQGDEKLFF
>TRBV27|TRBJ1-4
CASSLSPRVNEKLFF
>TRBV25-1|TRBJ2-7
CASSSPIGDRRYF
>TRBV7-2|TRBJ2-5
CASSLARTGGETQYF
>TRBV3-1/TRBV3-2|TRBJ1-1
CASSKQGGNTEAFF
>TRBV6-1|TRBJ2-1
CASSAPRQGSYNEQFF
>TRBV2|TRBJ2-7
CASSEWDRYYEQYF
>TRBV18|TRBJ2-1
CASSPPGDRYNEQFF
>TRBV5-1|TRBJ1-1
CASSLSDPGRGTEAFF
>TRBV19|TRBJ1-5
CASRQGTYSNQPQHF
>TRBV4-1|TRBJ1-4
CASSLRDRVTNEKLFF
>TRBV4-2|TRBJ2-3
CASSQDPTSGADTQYF
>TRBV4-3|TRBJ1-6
CASSSRTGLSSYNSPLHF
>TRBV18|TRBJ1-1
CASSPQKGTANTEAFF
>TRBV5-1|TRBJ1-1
CASSSGVTGFFMNTEAFF
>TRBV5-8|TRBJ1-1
CASSLDGLNSEAFF
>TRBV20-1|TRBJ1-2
CSASRNSRYGYTF
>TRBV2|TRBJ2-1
CASSTRGVAVHSSYNEQFF
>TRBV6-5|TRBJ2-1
CASRSRQEVNNEQFF
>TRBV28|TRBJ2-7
CASSLRGTGAYEQYF
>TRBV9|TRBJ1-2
CASRDLSRGEVDGYTF
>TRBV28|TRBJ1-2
CASSSLETTDGYTF
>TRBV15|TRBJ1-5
CATSREDSGNQPQHF
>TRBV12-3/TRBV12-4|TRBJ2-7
CASSLDGAYEQYF
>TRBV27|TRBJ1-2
CASSSIPTDGGYTF
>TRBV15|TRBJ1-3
CATSRERTSGNTIYF
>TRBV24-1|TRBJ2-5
CATSRGEEETQYF
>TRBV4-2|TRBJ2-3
CASSLIAGSSEDTQYF
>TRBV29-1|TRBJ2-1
CSVEWNSGSYNEQFF
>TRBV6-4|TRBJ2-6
CASSEGSGGSGANVLTF
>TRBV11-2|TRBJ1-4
CASSPTGFNEKLFF
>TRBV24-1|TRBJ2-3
CATSVRGDTQYF
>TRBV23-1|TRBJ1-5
CASSHPLTGGHQPQHF